This passage covers 5 T cell receptor beta chains from one sample sequenced in a study of cytomegalovirus exposure and HLA in healthy donors. 60 Vbeta and 13 Jbeta primers were used in PCR. The protocol was immunoSEQ multiplex PCR, while the TCRdb copy is restricted to in-frame clones and leaves out a portion. The sample carries 150,000 to 200,000 clones, roughly 80% recorded once. Specimen: PBMCs. The receptors come from a man between 25 and 39 years old in good health and CMV-seropositive.

V is TRBV11-2 and J is TRBJ1-2; a possible D gene is TRBD1 (6 bases). The germline gives CDR1 SGHAT, CDR2 FQNNGV. V was trimmed by 5 bases and J by 0 bases, leaving 16 bases between them. The CDR3 extends over 16 amino acids. The CDR3 protein is CASSASGGTANYGYTF. For the CDR3, the DNA is TGTGCCAGCAGCGCAAGTGGGGGCACGGCTAACTATGGCTACACCTTC.

This clone was seen only once. Its ends do not fully match the called genes, so a read error is possible. This chain links TRBV10-1 with TRBJ2-1; no firm D call. From germline, CDR1 is WNHNN and CDR2 SYGVQD (reference sequence). The CDR3 is 14 residues long. The chain's CDR3 is CASSEPHSYSEQFF. For the CDR3, the DNA is TGCGCCAGCAGTGAACCGCATAGTTACAGTGAGCAGTTCTTC.

The CDR3 is CASSETPNTGELFF. The DNA of the CDR3 is TGTGCCAGCAGCGAGACACCGAACACCGGGGAGCTGTTTTTT. The rearrangement links TRBV9 to TRBJ2-2; D call uncertain. Germline V lookup: CDR1 SGDLS, CDR2 YYNGEE. V gave up 3 bases and J gave up 0 bases, with 6 bases separating them. This CDR3 is 14 amino acids long.

CDR3 DNA: TGTGCCAGCAGTGAATTCGGGGAGGGGTACGAGCAGTACTTC. Protein sequence: CASSEFGEGYEQYF. The V gene is TRBV25-1, the J gene TRBJ2-5, with TRBD2 identical over 7 bases. Gene TRBJ2-7 matches the end of the DNA better, so the J call may be wrong. The CDR3 loop spans 14 amino acids. Germline CDR1 and CDR2: MGHDK and SYGVNS.

The V call is TRBV10-3, the J call TRBJ2-5; TRBD2 might be the D (7 bases). Trimming took 6 bases from V and 7 from J, leaving 15 bases between them. The CDR3 is 13 residues long. CDR1 is ENHRY and CDR2 is SYGVKD in the germline V gene. The CDR3 DNA is TGTGCCATCAGGAGCGGGGAAGGGGGGACCCAGTACTTC. As protein: CAIRSGEGGTQYF.